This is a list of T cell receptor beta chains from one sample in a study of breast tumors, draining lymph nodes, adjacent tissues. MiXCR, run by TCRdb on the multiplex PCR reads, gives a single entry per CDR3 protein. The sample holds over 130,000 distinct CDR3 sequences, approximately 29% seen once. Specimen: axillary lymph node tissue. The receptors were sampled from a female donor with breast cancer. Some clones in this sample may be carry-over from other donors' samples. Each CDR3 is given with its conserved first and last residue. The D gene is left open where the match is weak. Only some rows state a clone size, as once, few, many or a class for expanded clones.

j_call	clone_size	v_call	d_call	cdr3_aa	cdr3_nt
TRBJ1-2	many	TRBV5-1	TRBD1	CASSRDRGRGGYTF	TGCGCCAGCTCCCGGGACAGGGGGCGCGGTGGCTACACCTTC
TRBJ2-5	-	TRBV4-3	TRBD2	CASSQGASGGAETQYF	TGCGCCAGCAGCCAAGGGGCTAGCGGGGGGGCAGAGACCCAGTACTTC
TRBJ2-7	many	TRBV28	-	CATQLDYEQYF	TGTGCCACCCAGTTGGACTACGAGCAGTACTTC
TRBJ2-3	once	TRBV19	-	CASSIIASVDTQYF	TGTGCCAGTAGTATAATAGCCTCCGTGGATACGCAGTATTTT
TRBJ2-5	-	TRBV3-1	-	CASSQAATETQHF	TGCGCCAGCAGCCAAGCCGCGACAGAGACCCAGCACTTC
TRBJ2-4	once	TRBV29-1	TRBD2	CSASQREGLKNIQYF	TGCAGTGCTAGTCAGCGGGAGGGCCTCAAAAACATTCAGTACTTC
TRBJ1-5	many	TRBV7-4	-	CASSLAVKADSINQPQHF	TGTGCCAGCAGCTTAGCTGTAAAAGCGGACAGTATCAATCAGCCCCAGCATTTT
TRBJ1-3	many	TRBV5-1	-	CASSLGAEISGNTIYF	TGCGCCAGCAGCTTGGGGGCGGAAATCTCTGGAAACACCATATATTTT
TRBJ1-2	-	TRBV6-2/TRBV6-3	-	CASSHRQVHRGYTF	TGTGCCAGCAGTCATCGACAGGTTCACCGGGGCTACACCTTC
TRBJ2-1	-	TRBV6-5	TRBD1	CASSHGTGGNEQFF	TGTGCCAGCAGTCACGGGACAGGGGGGAATGAGCAGTTCTTC
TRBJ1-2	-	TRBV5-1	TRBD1	CASRLRDSPPGYTF	TGCGCCAGCAGACTCCGGGACAGTCCGCCCGGCTACACCTTC
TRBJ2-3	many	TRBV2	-	CASSGEATYTQYF	TGTGCCAGCAGTGGGGAAGCGACCTATACGCAGTATTTT
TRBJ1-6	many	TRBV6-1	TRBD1	CASSGHSGGRNSPLHF	TGTGCCAGCAGTGGCCACTCAGGGGGCCGTAATTCACCCCTCCACTTT
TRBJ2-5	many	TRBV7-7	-	CASSFAGSQETQYF	TGTGCTAGCAGCTTTGCAGGGTCCCAAGAGACCCAGTACTTC
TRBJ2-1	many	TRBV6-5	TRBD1	CASSGGQDRYNEQFF	TGTGCCAGCAGCGGGGGACAGGATCGTTACAATGAGCAGTTCTTC
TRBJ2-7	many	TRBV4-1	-	CASSQSSSHEQYF	TGCGCCAGCAGCCAGAGCTCTTCCCACGAGCAGTACTTC
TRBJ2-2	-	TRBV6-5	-	CASRRVTAHTGELFF	TGTGCCAGCAGGAGGGTGACAGCTCACACCGGGGAGCTGTTTTTT
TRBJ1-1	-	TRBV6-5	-	CASSAYGMNTEAFF	TGTGCCAGCAGCGCTTACGGCATGAACACTGAAGCTTTCTTT
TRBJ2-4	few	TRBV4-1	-	CASSQDRQREKNIQYF	TGCGCCAGCAGCCAAGATCGACAGCGTGAAAAAAACATTCAGTACTTC
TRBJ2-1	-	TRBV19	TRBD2	CATFPGGGEQFF	TGTGCCACCTTCCCGGGGGGGGGTGAGCAGTTCTTC
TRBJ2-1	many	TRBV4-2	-	CASSVRSTGVYPYNEQFF	TGTGCCAGCAGCGTTCGGAGCACGGGGGTTTACCCCTACAATGAGCAGTTCTTC
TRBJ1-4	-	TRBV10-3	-	CAIGESGVPNEELFF	TGTGCCATCGGTGAGTCAGGTGTTCCTAATGAAGAACTGTTTTTT
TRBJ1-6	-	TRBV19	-	CASSEVATYPLHF	TGTGCCAGTAGTGAAGTTGCGACCTACCCCCTCCACTTT
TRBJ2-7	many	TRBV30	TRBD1	CAWSRTGGVYEQYF	TGTGCCTGGAGTCGGACAGGGGGCGTCTACGAGCAGTACTTC
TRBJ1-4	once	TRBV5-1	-	CASSLFRIDNEKLFF	TGCGCCAGCAGCTTGTTCAGGATAGACAATGAAAAACTGTTTTTT
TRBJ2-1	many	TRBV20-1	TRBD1	CSARKGQGAYNEQFF	TGCAGTGCAAGAAAGGGACAGGGGGCTTACAATGAGCAGTTCTTC
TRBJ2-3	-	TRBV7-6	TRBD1	CASSLARRTGGWEPDTQYF	TGTGCCAGCAGCTTAGCGCGTAGGACAGGGGGCTGGGAACCAGATACGCAGTATTTT
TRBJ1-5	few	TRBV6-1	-	CASSQFYSNQPQHF	TGTGCCAGCAGTCAATTCTATAGCAATCAGCCCCAGCATTTT
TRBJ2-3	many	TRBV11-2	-	CASSLSTVRSDTQYF	TGTGCCAGCAGCTTAAGTACAGTGAGGAGTGATACGCAGTATTTT
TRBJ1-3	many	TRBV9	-	CASSRTGSTGNTIYF	TGTGCCAGCAGCCGTACAGGCTCTACTGGAAACACCATATATTTT
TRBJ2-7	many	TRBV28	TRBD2	CASRSGGRYEQYF	TGTGCCAGCAGGAGCGGGGGCCGGTACGAGCAGTACTTC
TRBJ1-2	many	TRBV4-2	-	CASSQERYGYTF	TGTGCCAGCAGCCAAGAACGGTATGGCTACACCTTC
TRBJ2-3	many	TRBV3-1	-	CASSQDPGGGGTDTQYF	TGTGCCAGCAGCCAAGATCCGGGGGGCGGTGGCACAGATACGCAGTATTTT
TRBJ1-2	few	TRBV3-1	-	CASSLSRGFYGYTF	TGTGCCAGCAGCCTGAGTAGGGGCTTCTATGGCTACACCTTC
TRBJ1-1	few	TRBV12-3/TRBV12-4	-	CASSSFGAPITEAFF	TGTGCCAGCAGTTCGTTTGGGGCGCCGATCACTGAAGCTTTCTTT
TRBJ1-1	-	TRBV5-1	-	CASSLEMGAGTEAFF	TGTGCCAGCAGCTTGGAAATGGGGGCAGGTACTGAAGCTTTCTTT
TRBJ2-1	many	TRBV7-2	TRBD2	CASSRGGARYNEQFF	TGTGCCAGCAGTCGCGGGGGGGCGCGTTACAATGAGCAGTTCTTC
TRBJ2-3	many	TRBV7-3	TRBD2	CASSLTSASGGYTDTQYF	TGTGCCAGCAGCTTAACGTCGGCTAGCGGGGGTTACACAGATACGCAGTATTTT
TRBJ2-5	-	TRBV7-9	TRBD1	CASRLGGSQETQYF	TGTGCCAGCAGGTTAGGGGGCAGCCAAGAGACCCAGTACTTC
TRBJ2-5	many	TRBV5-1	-	CASSLADRQGETQYF	TGCGCCAGCAGCTTGGCCGATAGGCAAGGGGAGACCCAGTACTTC
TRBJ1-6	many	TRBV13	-	CASSSIRTASNSPLHF	TGTGCCAGCAGCTCCATAAGGACGGCTAGTAATTCACCCCTCCACTTT
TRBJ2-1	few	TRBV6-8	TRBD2	CASSHGGLSMFF	TGTGCCAGCAGTCACGGGGGGTTGAGTATGTTCTTC
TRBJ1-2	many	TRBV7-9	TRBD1	CASSQGQGGYYGYPF	TGTGCCAGCAGCCAGGGACAGGGAGGTTACTATGGCTACCCCTTC
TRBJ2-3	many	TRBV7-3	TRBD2	CASSWGLAGRDTQYF	TGTGCCAGCAGCTGGGGACTAGCGGGGCGGGATACGCAGTATTTT
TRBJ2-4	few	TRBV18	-	CASSPTGLRNIQYF	TGTGCCAGCTCACCAACAGGGTTACGAAACATTCAGTACTTC
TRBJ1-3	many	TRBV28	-	CASSLLTTGNTIYF	TGTGCCAGCAGTTTACTTACTACTGGAAACACCATATATTTT
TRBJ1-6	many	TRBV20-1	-	CSAREFAGLNSPLHF	TGCAGTGCTAGAGAGTTTGCAGGGTTGAATTCACCCCTCCACTTT
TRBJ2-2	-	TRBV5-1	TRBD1	CASSPGQGLTGELFF	TGCGCCAGCAGCCCTGGACAGGGTCTGACCGGGGAGCTGTTTTTT
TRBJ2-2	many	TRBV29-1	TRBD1	CSANSQGSGELFF	TGCAGCGCCAACTCACAGGGGTCCGGGGAGCTGTTTTTT
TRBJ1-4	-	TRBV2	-	CASSVRPNEKLFF	TGTGCCAGCAGTGTGAGACCGAATGAAAAACTGTTTTTT
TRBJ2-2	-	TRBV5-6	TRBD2	CASSQGSAGDGELFF	TGTGCCAGCAGCCAGGGTTCCGCGGGGGACGGGGAGCTGTTTTTT
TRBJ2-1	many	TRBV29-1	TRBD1	CSVERGLEVGEQFF	TGCAGCGTTGAAAGGGGGCTAGAAGTCGGTGAGCAGTTCTTC
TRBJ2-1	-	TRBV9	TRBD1	CASRRGTGYNEQFF	TGTGCCAGTCGACGAGGGACAGGGTACAATGAGCAGTTCTTC
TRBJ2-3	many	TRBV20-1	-	CSARGADRISTDTQYF	TGCAGTGCTAGGGGGGCTGACAGGATTAGCACAGATACGCAGTATTTT
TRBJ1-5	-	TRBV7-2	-	CASGLVARAPDQPQHF	TGTGCCAGCGGCTTAGTTGCCAGGGCACCGGATCAGCCCCAGCATTTT